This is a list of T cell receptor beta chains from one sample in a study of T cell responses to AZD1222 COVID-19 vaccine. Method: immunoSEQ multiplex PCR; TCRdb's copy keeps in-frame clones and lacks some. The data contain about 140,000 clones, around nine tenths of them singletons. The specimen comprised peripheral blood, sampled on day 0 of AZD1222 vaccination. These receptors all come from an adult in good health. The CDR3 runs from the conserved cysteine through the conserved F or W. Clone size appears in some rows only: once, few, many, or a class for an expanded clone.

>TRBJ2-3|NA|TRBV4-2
CASSRGTSGAGGTDTQYF
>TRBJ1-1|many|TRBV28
CASRDRQGDTEAFF
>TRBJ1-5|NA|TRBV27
CASSYQGAQPQHF
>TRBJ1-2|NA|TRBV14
CASSQDRGNYGYTF
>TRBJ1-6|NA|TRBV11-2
CASSYTSGGGNSPLHF
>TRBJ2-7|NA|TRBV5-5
CASSPDRGTYEQYF
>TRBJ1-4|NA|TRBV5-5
CASSPGVGAEKLFF
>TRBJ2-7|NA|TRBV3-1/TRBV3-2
CASSQDSRYEQYF
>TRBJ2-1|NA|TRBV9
CASSVVAGTYNEQFF
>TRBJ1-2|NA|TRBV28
CASSLQGADGGYTF